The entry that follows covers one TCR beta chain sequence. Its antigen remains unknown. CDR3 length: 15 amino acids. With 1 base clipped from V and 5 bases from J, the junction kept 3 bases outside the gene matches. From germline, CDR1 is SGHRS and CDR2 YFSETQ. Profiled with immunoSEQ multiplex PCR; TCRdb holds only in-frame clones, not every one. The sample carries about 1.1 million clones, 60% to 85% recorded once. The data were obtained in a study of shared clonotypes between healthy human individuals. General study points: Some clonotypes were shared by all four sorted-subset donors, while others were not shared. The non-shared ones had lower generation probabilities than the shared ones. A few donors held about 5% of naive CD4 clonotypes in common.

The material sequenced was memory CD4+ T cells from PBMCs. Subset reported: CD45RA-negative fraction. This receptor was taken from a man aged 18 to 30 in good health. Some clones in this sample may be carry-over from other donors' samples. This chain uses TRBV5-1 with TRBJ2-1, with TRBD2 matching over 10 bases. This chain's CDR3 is CASSLWTSGNNEQFF. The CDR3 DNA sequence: TGCGCCAGCAGCTTGTGGACTAGCGGAAACAATGAGCAGTTCTTC.